A single sample gave rise to the 3 T cell receptor beta chains below, sequenced in a study of T cells after yellow fever vaccination. TCRdb fed the 5' RACE reads into MiXCR, producing one record per CDR3 protein. The repertoire includes approximately 450,000 distinct CDR3 sequences, around 20% of them detected once, and about 18% sits in the top ten. The sequenced sample was PBMCs, obtained before the yellow fever booster vaccination. The source of these receptors is a man aged 18-30 years who received the YFV17D yellow fever vaccine.

The V and J genes are TRBV7-8 and TRBJ1-1; unclear D gene. Per germline, CDR1 SGHVS and CDR2 FQNEAQ. V dropped 1 base and J dropped 7 bases, with 7 bases sitting between them. This CDR3 has 12 residues. This chain's CDR3 is CASSLEGNEAFF. CDR3 nucleotides: TGTGCCAGCAGCTTAGAAGGGAATGAAGCTTTCTTT.

Only a few counts were recorded for this clonotype. The V and J genes are TRBV21-1 and TRBJ1-1; TRBD1 is the table's D call, not checked against the DNA. TRBV21-1 is a known pseudogene. This CDR3 contains 15 residues. The CDR3 loop is CASSPRGGPVTEAFF. CDR3 nucleotides: TGTGCCAGCAGCCCCAGGGGGGGGCCTGTCACTGAAGCTTTCTTT.

J is TRBJ2-3 and V is TRBV4-3, with 7 bases lining up with TRBD2. J gave up 3 bases and V 0 bases, and 6 bases lay outside the gene matches. CDR3 length equals 16 residues. CDR1 LGHNA and CDR2 YSLEER come from the germline V gene. As DNA, the CDR3 is TGCGCCAGCAGCCAAGATCGGTCGGGGGGTACAGATACGCAGTATTTT. This sequence encodes CASSQDRSGGTDTQYF.